This T cell receptor (beta chain) was identified during a study of T cell responses to AZD1222 COVID-19 vaccine. For the study at large: Second-dose schedules of about 4 or about 12 weeks were combined.

In the case of this clone: No antigen is known for it.

Notes on the study in general: A mostly white British donor set with more females was recruited, and clonal diversity was possibly underestimated. Samples come after the peak T cell response, not at day 14. It was only 6 or 7 AZD1222 recipients who were seropositive at baseline.

Generated by immunoSEQ multiplex PCR, the TCRdb table keeps only in-frame clones and is missing some. The table has some 140,000 clones, under 95% seen once. Trimming took 4 bases from V and 0 from J; bases not matched to a gene: 0. The germline V gene has CDR1 MNHEY and CDR2 SVGAGI. The CDR3 totals 14 residues. This TCR came from an adult in good health. Source: peripheral blood, taken on day 0 of AZD1222 vaccination. The V call is TRBV6-5, the J call TRBJ1-3, with 7 bases that match TRBD1. The CDR3 DNA is TGTGCCAGCAGTTGGGACAGCTCTGGAAACACCATATATTTT. The encoded protein is CASSWDSSGNTIYF.